This T cell receptor (beta chain) was captured by sequencing in a study of T cells after yellow fever vaccination. Notes on the study in general: Detected again after the booster were most primary-vaccination clones, at 95% to 97% CD4 and 70% to 90% CD8. The study noted that FACS-sorted repertoires could contain abundant clonotypes contaminating from the bulk population. Faster peaking, at day 5 versus 15, marked a secondary response that was weaker.

The authors made TCR cDNA by 5'RACE template switching, adding a universal primer site and UMIs. From the 5' RACE reads, TCRdb called clonotypes with MiXCR, one entry per CDR3 protein. This sample has approximately 330,000 distinct CDR3 sequences; about 4% occur once, and the top ten carry under 30%. This clonotype appeared a few times. Antigen unknown. This clonotype originated in a man between 18 and 29 years old who received the YFV17D yellow fever vaccine. This sample comprised PBMCs, obtained 5 days after the yellow fever booster vaccination.

The DNA of the CDR3 is TGTGCCAGCAGAGGGGGGACAGGGACCCTCTCCTATAATTCACCCCTCCACTTT. Protein product: CASRGGTGTLSYNSPLHF. The chain links TRBV27 to TRBJ1-6; 9 bases line up with TRBD1. V trimming: 6 bases; J trimming: 0 bases; junction bases outside the gene matches: 9. CDR1 and CDR2 from the germline V gene are MNHEY and SMNVEV (reference sequence). The CDR3 length is 18 residues.